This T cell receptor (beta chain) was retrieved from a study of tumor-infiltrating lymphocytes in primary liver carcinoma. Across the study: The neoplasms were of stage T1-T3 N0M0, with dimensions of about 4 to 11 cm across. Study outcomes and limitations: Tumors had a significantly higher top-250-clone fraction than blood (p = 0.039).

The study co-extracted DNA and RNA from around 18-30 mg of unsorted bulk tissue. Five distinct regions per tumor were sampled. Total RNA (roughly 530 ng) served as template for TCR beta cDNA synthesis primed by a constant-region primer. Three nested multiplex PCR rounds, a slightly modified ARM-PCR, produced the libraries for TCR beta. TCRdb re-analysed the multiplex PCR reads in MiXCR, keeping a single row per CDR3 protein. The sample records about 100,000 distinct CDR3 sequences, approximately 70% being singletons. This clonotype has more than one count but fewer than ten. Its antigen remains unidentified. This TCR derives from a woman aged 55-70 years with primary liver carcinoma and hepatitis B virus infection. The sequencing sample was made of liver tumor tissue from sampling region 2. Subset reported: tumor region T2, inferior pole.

The DNA for the CDR3 is TGTGCCAGTACCGGGACTAGCCAATCCGAGCAGTACTTC. Amino acids: CASTGTSQSEQYF. The chain joins TRBV2 to TRBJ2-7, with 9 positions matching TRBD2. The CDR3 is made up of 13 amino acids. The germline V gene encodes CDR1 SNHLY and CDR2 FYNNEI. V was pared by 9 bases and J by 6 bases, with 9 bases of the junction left unmatched.